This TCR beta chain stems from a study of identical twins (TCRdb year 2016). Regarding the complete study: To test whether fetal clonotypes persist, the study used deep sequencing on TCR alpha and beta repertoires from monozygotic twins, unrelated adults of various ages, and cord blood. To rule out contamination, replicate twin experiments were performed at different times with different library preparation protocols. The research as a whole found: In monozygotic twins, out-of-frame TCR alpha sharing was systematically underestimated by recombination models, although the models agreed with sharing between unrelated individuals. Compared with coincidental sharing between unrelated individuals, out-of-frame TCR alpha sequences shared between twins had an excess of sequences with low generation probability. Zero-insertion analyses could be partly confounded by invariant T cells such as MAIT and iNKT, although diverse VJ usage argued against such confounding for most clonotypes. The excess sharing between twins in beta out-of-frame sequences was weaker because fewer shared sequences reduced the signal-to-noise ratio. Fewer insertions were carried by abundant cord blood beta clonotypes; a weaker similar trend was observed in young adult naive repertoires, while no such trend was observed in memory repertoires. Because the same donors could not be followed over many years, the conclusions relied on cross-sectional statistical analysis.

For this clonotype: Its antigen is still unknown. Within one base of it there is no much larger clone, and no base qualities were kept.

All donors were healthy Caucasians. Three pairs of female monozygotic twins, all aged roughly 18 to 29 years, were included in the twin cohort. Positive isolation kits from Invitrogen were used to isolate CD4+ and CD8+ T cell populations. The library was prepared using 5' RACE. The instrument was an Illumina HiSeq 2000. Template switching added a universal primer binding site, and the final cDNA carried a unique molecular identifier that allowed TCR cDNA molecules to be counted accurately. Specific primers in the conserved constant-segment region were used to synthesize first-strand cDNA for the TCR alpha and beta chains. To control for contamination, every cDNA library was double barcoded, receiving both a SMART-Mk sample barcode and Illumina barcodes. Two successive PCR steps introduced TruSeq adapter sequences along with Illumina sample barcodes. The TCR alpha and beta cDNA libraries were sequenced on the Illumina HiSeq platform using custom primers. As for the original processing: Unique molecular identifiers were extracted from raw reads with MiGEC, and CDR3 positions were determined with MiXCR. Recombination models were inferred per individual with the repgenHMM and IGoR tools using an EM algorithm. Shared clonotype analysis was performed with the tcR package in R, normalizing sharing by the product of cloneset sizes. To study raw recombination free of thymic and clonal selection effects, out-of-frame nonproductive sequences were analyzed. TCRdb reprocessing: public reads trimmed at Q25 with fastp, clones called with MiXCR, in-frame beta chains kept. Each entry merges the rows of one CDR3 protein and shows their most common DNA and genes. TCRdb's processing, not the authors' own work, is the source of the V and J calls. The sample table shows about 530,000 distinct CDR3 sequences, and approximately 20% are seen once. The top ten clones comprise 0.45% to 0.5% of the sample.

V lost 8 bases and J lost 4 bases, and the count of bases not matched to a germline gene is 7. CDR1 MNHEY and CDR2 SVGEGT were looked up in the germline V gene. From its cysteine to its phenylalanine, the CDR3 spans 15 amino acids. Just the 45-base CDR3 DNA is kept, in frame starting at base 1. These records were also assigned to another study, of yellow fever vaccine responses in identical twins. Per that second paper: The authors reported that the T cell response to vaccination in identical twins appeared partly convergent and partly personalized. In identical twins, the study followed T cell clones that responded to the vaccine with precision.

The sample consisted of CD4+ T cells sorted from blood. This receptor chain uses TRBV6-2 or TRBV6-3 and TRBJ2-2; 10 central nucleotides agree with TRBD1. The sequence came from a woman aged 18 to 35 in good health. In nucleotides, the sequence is TGTGCCAGCGTTAAAGGGACAGGGGTCACCGGGGAGCTGTTTTTT. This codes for CASVKGTGVTGELFF.